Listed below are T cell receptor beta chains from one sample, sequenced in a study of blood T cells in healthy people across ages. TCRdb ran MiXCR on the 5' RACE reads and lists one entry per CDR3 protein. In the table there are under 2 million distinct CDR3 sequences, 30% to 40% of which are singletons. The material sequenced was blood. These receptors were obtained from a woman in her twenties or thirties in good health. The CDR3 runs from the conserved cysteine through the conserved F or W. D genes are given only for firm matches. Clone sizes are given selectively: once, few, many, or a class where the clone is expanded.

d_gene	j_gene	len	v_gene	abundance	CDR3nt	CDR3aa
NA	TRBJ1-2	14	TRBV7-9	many	TGTGCCAGCTCCTCATTTACAGGGAACTATGGCTACACCTTC	CASSSFTGNYGYTF
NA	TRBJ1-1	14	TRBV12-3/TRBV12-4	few	TGTGCCGGAACCTCCGGCAGCTTGAACACTGAAGCTTTCTTT	CAGTSGSLNTEAFF
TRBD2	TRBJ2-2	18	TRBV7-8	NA	TGTGCCAGCAGCTTAGTGAGGCTAGCGGACGCTGGCACCGGGGAGCTGTTTTTT	CASSLVRLADAGTGELFF
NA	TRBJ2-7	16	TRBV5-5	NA	TGTGCCAGCAGCTGGGGGTATATCGGGGGCGACTACGAGCAGTACTTC	CASSWGYIGGDYEQYF
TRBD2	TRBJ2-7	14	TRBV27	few	TGTGCCAGCCACCCGAGCGGGAGGTTCTACGAGCAGTACTTC	CASHPSGRFYEQYF
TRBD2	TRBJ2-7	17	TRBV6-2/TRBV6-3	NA	TGTGCCAGCAGTACAACGACGGGACTAGCGGGTTTCTACGAGCAGTACTTC	CASSTTTGLAGFYEQYF
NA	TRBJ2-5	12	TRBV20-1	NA	TGCAGTGCTCGGACGGATCAAGAGGCCCAGTACTTC	CSARTDQEAQYF
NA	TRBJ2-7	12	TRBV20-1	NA	TGCAGTGCTAGGATGGGGGGGCACGAGCAGTACTTC	CSARMGGHEQYF
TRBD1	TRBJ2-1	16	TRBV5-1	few	TGCGCCAGCAGAGGAACCGGGACAGGGCAGTACAATGAGCAGTTCTTC	CASRGTGTGQYNEQFF
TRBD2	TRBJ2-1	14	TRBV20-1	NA	TGCAGTGCTAGGACTAGCGGAGGAGGGGTTGGGCAGTTCTTC	CSARTSGGGVGQFF
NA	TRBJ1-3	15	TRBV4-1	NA	TGCGCCAGCAGGTTACTCCCAGATTCTGGAAACACCATATATTTT	CASRLLPDSGNTIYF
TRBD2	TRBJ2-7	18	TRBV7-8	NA	TGTGCCAGCAGCTTAGCCCCCTTTCTTGGCGGGGGGAACTACGAGCAGTACTTC	CASSLAPFLGGGNYEQYF
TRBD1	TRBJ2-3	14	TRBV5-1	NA	TGCGCCAGCAGCCCGAGACAGGGCATAGATATGCAGTATTTT	CASSPRQGIDMQYF
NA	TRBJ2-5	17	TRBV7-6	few	TGTGCCAGCAGCTTAAATCCCGGACAATCTAAGCAAGAGACCCAGTACTTC	CASSLNPGQSKQETQYF
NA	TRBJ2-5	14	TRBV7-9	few	TGTGCCAGCAGCTTAGGATATCAGCAAGAGACCCAGTACTTC	CASSLGYQQETQYF
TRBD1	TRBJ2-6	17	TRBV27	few	TGTGCCAGCAGAAGAACAGGGGGCTCGAGTGGGGCCAACGTCCTGACTTTC	CASRRTGGSSGANVLTF
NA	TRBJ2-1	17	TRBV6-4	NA	TGTGCCAAGTTTCCCCGTCGGCCGGAGGGACGCGTTAATGAGCAGTTCTTC	CAKFPRRPEGRVNEQFF
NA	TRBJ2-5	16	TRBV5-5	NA	TGTGCCAGCAGCTTACTCCTTGAGTGGGGGCAAGAGACCCAGTACTTC	CASSLLLEWGQETQYF
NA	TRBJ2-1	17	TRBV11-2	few	TGTGCCAGCAGCTTAGAGTTAGGCCTGAGCTCCTACAATGAGCAGTTCTTC	CASSLELGLSSYNEQFF
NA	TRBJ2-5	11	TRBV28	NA	TGTGCCAGCAGCCGGGGCTGGGCCCAGTACTTC	CASSRGWAQYF
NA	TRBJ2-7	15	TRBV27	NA	TGTGCCAGAAACGCCCCCGGGACTCACCACTACGAGCAGTACTTC	CARNAPGTHHYEQYF
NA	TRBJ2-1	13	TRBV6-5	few	TGTGCCAGCACTTCACCCAGGGTCAATGAGCAGTTCTTC	CASTSPRVNEQFF